This TCR beta chain was identified during a study of blood T cells in healthy people across ages. Turning to the study itself: Researchers report that template switching captured about one barcoded beta molecule per two T cells.

The V end lost 0 bases, the J end lost 1 base, and 7 bases lay between the germline ends. CDR3 size: 15 residues. CDR1 is SGHRS and CDR2 is YFSETQ in the germline V gene. Study findings and constraints: Estimates based on one million T cells were treated as lower bounds.

Each donor was a healthy Caucasian individual from Russia, aged 6 to 90. Points on this clonotype: Its antigen is undetermined.

PCR was performed a second time for about 6 to 12 cycles using a sample-barcoded 5' primer and a J-beta primer mix. Using its own MiXCR run on the 5' RACE reads, TCRdb lists one record per CDR3 protein. This table holds over 1.5 million distinct CDR3 sequences, 49% found once. V usage is TRBV5-1 and J usage is TRBJ2-2; D call uncertain. Sequenced material: blood. This receptor was identified in a woman between 40 and 55 years old in good health. The CDR3 is CASSLVPENTGELFF. In DNA, the CDR3 is TGCGCCAGCAGCTTGGTTCCCGAGAACACCGGGGAGCTGTTTTTT. Full variable domain (outside the CDR3, taken from reference TRBV5-1 and TRBJ2-2): KAGVTQTPRYLIKTRGQQVTLSCSPISGHRSVSWYQQTPGQGLQFLFEYFSETQRNKGNFPGRFSGRQFSNSRSEMNVSTLELGDSALYLCASSLVPENTGELFFGEGSRLTVL.